This T cell receptor beta chain was identified in a study of T-cell reconstitution after alpha-beta-depleted transplantation in children. Library preparation (for TCRbeta) was performed with unique molecular identifiers. TCRdb ran MiXCR on the PCR reads and lists one entry per CDR3 protein. The table lists more than 500,000 distinct CDR3 sequences, about an eighth of them singletons. Notes on this clonotype: Its specificity is not known.

Findings and limits, study-wide: Reportedly, only several hundred clones from non-depleted graft cells drove alpha-beta T-cell counts at about two months. TCRbeta diversity was high at day 60 in some patients (a result of surviving recipient T cells and thymic progenitors). A year post-transplant, T-cell counts and diversity derived mostly from newly produced T cells.

Germline CDR1 and CDR2: SGHAT and FQNNGV. Trimming left V 5 bases short and J 2 bases short, with 13 bases between. This CDR3 region has 14 residues. The chain has TRBV11-2 and TRBJ2-7, with D perhaps TRBD1 or TRBD2 (5 bases each). Here the sequenced sample was PBMCs, mostly from graft donor cells, taken 180 days after TCRalphabeta/CD19-depleted stem cell transplant. This TCR was sampled from a female patient between 2 and 15 years old who had a stem cell transplant for aplastic anemia, so the T cells may come from the graft donor. The CDR3: CASSRGAKTYEQYV. CDR3 bases: TGTGCCAGCAGCCGAGGGGCCAAAACCTACGAGCAGTACGTC.